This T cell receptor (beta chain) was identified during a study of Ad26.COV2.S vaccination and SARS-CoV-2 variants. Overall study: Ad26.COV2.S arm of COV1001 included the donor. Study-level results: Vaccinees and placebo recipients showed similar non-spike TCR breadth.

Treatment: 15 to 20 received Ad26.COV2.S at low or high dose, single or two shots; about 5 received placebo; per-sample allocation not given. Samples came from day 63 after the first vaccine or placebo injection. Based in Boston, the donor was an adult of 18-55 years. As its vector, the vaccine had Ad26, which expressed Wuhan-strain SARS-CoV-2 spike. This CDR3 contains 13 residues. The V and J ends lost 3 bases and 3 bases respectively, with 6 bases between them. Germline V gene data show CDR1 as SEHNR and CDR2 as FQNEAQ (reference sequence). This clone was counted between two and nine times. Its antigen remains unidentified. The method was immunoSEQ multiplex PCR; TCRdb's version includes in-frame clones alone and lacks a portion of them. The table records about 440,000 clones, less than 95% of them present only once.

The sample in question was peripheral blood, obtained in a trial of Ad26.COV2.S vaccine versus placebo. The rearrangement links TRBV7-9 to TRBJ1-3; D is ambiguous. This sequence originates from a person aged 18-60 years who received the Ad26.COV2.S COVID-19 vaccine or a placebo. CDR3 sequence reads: CASSFGGGNTIYF. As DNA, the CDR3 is TGTGCCAGCAGCTTTGGCGGTGGAAACACCATATATTTT.